These 22 T cell receptor beta chains originate from one sample sequenced in a study of response to subunit inactivated influenza vaccine. TCRdb called the RT-PCR reads again in MiXCR, with one record for every CDR3 protein. There are a few hundred thousand distinct CDR3 sequences in the sample; about 20% occur only once, and approximately 10% lies in the top ten. Sequencing was performed on PBMCs from blood, taken around 22 months after vaccination. The receptor set was obtained from a man between 45 and 75 years old who received an inactivated influenza vaccine.

This clonotype appeared a few times. The J gene is TRBJ1-5, the V gene TRBV4-3, with no clear D. CDR3 length equals 15 residues. V gave up 6 bases and J gave up 7 bases, with 19 bases separating them. Germline CDR1 and CDR2: LGHNA and YSLEER. The CDR3 sequence: CASSPLPVGRQPQHF. The CDR3 bases are TGCGCCAGCAGTCCATTACCCGTGGGTCGACAGCCCCAGCATTTT.

This clonotype was picked up many times. The CDR3 DNA is TGTGCCAGCGACAGGGACTCTGGAAACACCATATATTTT. Its translation is CASDRDSGNTIYF. The chain links TRBV12-3 or TRBV12-4 to TRBJ1-3; 7 bases are shared with TRBD1. The CDR3 is 13 residues long. Unmatched junction bases numbered 1, after V lost 8 bases and J lost 0 bases.

This clonotype showed up many times. The V gene is TRBV6-1, the J gene TRBJ1-2, with unresolved D. The CDR3 is 14 amino acids. Trimming stripped 5 bases from V and 3 bases from J, with 13 bases between. In germline, CDR1 is MNHNS, CDR2 SASEGT. In DNA, the CDR3 is TGTGCCAGCAGTCCCCACGGGGTCGACTATGGCTACACCTTC. Translating it yields CASSPHGVDYGYTF.

The V gene is TRBV7-9, the J gene TRBJ2-3, with 16 nucleotides matching TRBD2. Germline V gene sequence: CDR1 SEHNR, CDR2 FQNEAQ (reference sequence). The V segment lost 3 bases and the J segment 10 bases; nucleotides outside the gene matches: 7. CDR3 size: 16 residues. CDR3 sequence: CASSFVGTSGRAAQYF. DNA for the CDR3: TGTGCCAGCAGCTTTGTTGGGACTAGCGGGAGGGCCGCGCAGTATTTT. The full variable domain, its missing parts supplied by reference TRBV7-9 and TRBJ2-3, is DTGVSQNPRHKITKRGQNVTFRCDPISEHNRLYWYRQTLGQGPEFLTYFQNEAQLEKSRLLSDRFSAERPKGSFSTLEIQRTEQGDSAMYLCASSFVGTSGRAAQYFGPGTRLTVL.

The chain has TRBV7-9 and TRBJ2-3, with TRBD2 identical over 8 bases. The junction had 6 bases not matched to a gene; V was cut back by 2 bases and J by 2 bases. This CDR3 is 16 amino acids long. CDR1 is SEHNR and CDR2 is FQNEAQ in the germline V gene (reference sequence). CDR3 DNA: TGTGCCAGCAGCTTACCTAGCGGGTCACCCACAGATACGCAGTATTTT. As protein: CASSLPSGSPTDTQYF. Together with reference TRBV7-9 and TRBJ2-3, the CDR3 gives the full variable domain: DTGVSQNPRHKITKRGQNVTFRCDPISEHNRLYWYRQTLGQGPEFLTYFQNEAQLEKSRLLSDRFSAERPKGSFSTLEIQRTEQGDSAMYLCASSLPSGSPTDTQYFGPGTRLTVL.

The chain links TRBV18 to TRBJ1-2; 8 nucleotides agree with TRBD1. The germline V gene encodes CDR1 KGHSH and CDR2 LQKENI. V was pared by 3 bases and J by 4 bases, with 4 bases of the junction left unmatched. This CDR3 contains 14 residues. As DNA, the CDR3 is TGTGCCAGCTCACCGCGAGGACAGGGCTATGGCTACACCTTC. This codes for CASSPRGQGYGYTF. Drawing the rest from reference TRBV18 and TRBJ1-2, the complete variable domain is NAGVMQNPRHLVRRRGQEARLRCSPMKGHSHVYWYRQLPEEGLKFMVYLQKENIIDESGMPKERFSAEFPKEGPSILRIQQVVRGDSAAYFCASSPRGQGYGYTFGSGTRLTVV.

The chain uses TRBV12-3 or TRBV12-4 and TRBJ1-1; D is possibly TRBD1 (5 bases). The CDR3 consists of 14 residues. V was trimmed by 6 bases and J by 1 base, leaving 12 bases between them. CDR3 protein: CASRLAGGNTEAFF. The DNA of the CDR3 is TGTGCCAGCAGGCTAGCGGGGGGGAACACTGAAGCTTTCTTT.

The J gene is TRBJ2-5, the V gene TRBV12-3 or TRBV12-4; maybe TRBD2 (6 bases). Deletions cut 7 bases from V and 1 base from J, with 7 bases between. The CDR3 consists of 12 residues. The CDR3 DNA sequence: TGTGCCAGCATGGAGGGCCAAGAGACCCAGTACTTC. Translated: CASMEGQETQYF.

V gene TRBV10-3 combines with J gene TRBJ1-1; TRBD1 is a possible D gene (5 bases). The CDR3 loop spans 13 amino acids. Between the trimmed V and J ends, which lost 6 bases and 2 bases, there was a span of 10 bases. Germline-derived CDR1 and CDR2 are ENHRY and SYGVKD. The CDR3 region has the DNA TGTGCCATCAGGATGGGGGGAAACACTGAAGCTTTCTTT. It encodes CAIRMGGNTEAFF.

V gene TRBV9 combines with J gene TRBJ2-1, with TRBD2 matching 8 bases. The V and J ends lost 0 bases and 9 bases, in that order; junction bases with no gene match: 11. Looked up from germline, CDR1 is SGDLS and CDR2 is YYNGEE. This CDR3 is built from 16 residues. The CDR3 bases are TGTGCCAGCAGCGTAGGCCCCAGCGGGAGTCGTTCTGAGCAGTTCTTC. Residues: CASSVGPSGSRSEQFF.

This clonotype was counted only a few times. The rearrangement links TRBV20-1 to TRBJ1-3; D possibly corresponds to TRBD1 (6 bases). Per the germline V gene, CDR1 is DFQATT and CDR2 is SNEGSKA (reference sequence). CDR3 length: 13 amino acids. Trimming stripped 3 bases from V and 9 bases from J, with 15 bases between. CDR3 sequence (DNA): TGCAGTGCTAGCCGACAGGCCGTGGGCACCATATATTTT. Residues: CSASRQAVGTIYF.

With regard to this clonotype: The junction departs from the called germline gene at one end, perhaps through a read error. The chain employs TRBV12-3 or TRBV12-4 and TRBJ1-1; D unresolved. CDR3 length equals 14 residues. CDR3 DNA sequence: TGTGCCAGCAGGGCTTTAATAGGGAGAACTGAAACTTTCTTT. Translated: CASRALIGRTETFF.

J is TRBJ2-7 and V is TRBV24-1; the D gene is possibly TRBD2 (6 bases). The germline CDR1 and CDR2 sequences are KGHDR and SFDVKD. V lost 1 base and J lost 6, with 9 bases in between. This CDR3 has 13 residues. The CDR3 protein is CATSDFGGGEQYF. The CDR3 region has the DNA TGTGCCACCAGTGATTTCGGGGGTGGCGAGCAGTACTTC.

A few counts support this clonotype. The V and J genes are TRBV28 and TRBJ1-5; 8 bases align to TRBD1. The CDR3 has 15 amino acids. Germline-derived CDR1 and CDR2 are MDHEN and SYDVKM. V shed 0 bases and J 6 bases; nucleotides not matched to a gene: 4. The CDR3: CASSLWAGGTQPQHF. The CDR3 nucleotides are TGTGCCAGCAGTTTATGGGCAGGGGGCACTCAGCCCCAGCATTTT.

The rearrangement uses TRBV5-5 and TRBJ2-2, with 9 positions matching TRBD2. Unmatched junction bases numbered 7, after V lost 2 bases and J lost 2 bases. The CDR3 contains 17 residues. CDR1 SGHKS and CDR2 YYEKEE come from the germline V gene (reference sequence). CDR3 region: CASSFGRLAVNTGELFF. CDR3 in DNA: TGTGCCAGCAGCTTCGGAAGACTAGCGGTAAACACCGGGGAGCTGTTTTTT. Looking up the rest from reference TRBV5-5 and TRBJ2-2 gives the full variable domain: DAGVTQSPTHLIKTRGQQVTLRCSPISGHKSVSWYQQVLGQGPQFIFQYYEKEERGRGNFPDRFSARQFPNYSSELNVNALLLGDSALYLCASSFGRLAVNTGELFFGEGSRLTVL.

Ten or more counts support this clonotype. V is TRBV12-3 or TRBV12-4 and J is TRBJ2-1; D is uncertain. The length of the CDR3 is 11 residues. Trimming stripped 3 bases from V and 7 bases from J, with 4 bases between. This CDR3 reads CASSLVNEQFF. CDR3 nucleotides: TGTGCCAGCAGTTTGGTAAATGAGCAGTTCTTC.

This chain uses TRBV7-8 with TRBJ2-5; 7 bases match TRBD1. J was trimmed by 5 bases and V by 5 bases; bases with no gene match: 17. CDR1 is SGHVS and CDR2 is FQNEAQ in the germline V gene. CDR3 size: 17 residues. CDR3 in amino acids: CASSPSTGINFLETQYF. The DNA of the CDR3 is TGTGCCAGCAGCCCCTCGACAGGGATTAATTTTTTGGAGACCCAGTACTTC.

The chain uses TRBV11-2 and TRBJ1-2; TRBD1 is a possible D gene (6 bases). V lost 4 bases and J lost 4, with 25 bases in between. Germline CDR1 is SGHAT and CDR2 is FQNNGV. The CDR3 is 18 amino acids. This chain's CDR3 is CASSSEMQDRPMLYGYTF. The CDR3 DNA reads TGTGCCAGCAGCTCCGAAATGCAGGACAGACCTATGCTCTATGGCTACACCTTC.

J is TRBJ2-3 and V is TRBV6-2 or TRBV6-3, with D possibly being TRBD1 (5 bases). Trimming shortened V by 8 bases and J by 0 bases, and 12 bases separated the two germline ends. This CDR3 is built from 14 residues. Germline CDR1 is MNHEY and CDR2 is SVGEGT. This CDR3 reads CASAWTISTDTQYF. Here the CDR3 DNA reads TGTGCCAGCGCTTGGACAATTAGCACAGATACGCAGTATTTT.

This clonotype has just one count. This chain links TRBV12-3 or TRBV12-4 with TRBJ2-3; D call uncertain. CDR3 size: 14 residues. V lost 3 bases, J lost 2 bases, and 9 bases lay in between. The CDR3 DNA follows: TGTGCCAGCAGTTTCGGCCAACACACAGATACGCAGTATTTT. It is translated as CASSFGQHTDTQYF.

This clonotype has a handful of counts. The chain recombines TRBV29-1 with TRBJ1-2, with 7 bases matching TRBD1. The CDR3 contains 13 residues. Germline assignment: CDR1 SQVTM and CDR2 ANQGSEA. Trimming removed 3 bases from V and 4 bases from J; junction bases left unmatched: 5. CDR3: CSVDVGTAYGYTF. DNA for the CDR3: TGCAGCGTTGACGTCGGGACAGCCTATGGCTACACCTTC.

The table lists this clonotype with a few counts. V and J are TRBV5-5 and TRBJ2-7, with D maybe TRBD1 (5 bases). The CDR3 extends over 13 amino acids. The germline CDR1 and CDR2 sequences are SGHKS and YYEKEE (reference sequence). Trimming took off 0 bases at V and 3 bases at J, with 7 bases between the two ends. CDR3 sequence: CASSLGRDYEQYF. As DNA, the CDR3 is TGTGCCAGCAGCTTGGGCAGGGACTACGAGCAGTACTTC.